This T cell receptor (beta chain) derives from a study of blood T cells in healthy people across ages. On this clonotype: Its antigen is not identified.

Study observations and caveats: Greater diversity and more naive CD4+ cells were seen in long-lived donors than in aged donors. In older individuals, TCR beta diversity per million T cells was lower, falling roughly linearly with age. Estimated diversity, derived from one million T cells, was regarded as an underestimate.

Germline CDR1 and CDR2: MNHNY and SVGAGI (reference sequence). The V gene lost 0 bases and the J gene lost 1 base, with 12 bases spanning the gap. The CDR3 length is 16 residues. A second roughly 7 to 11 cycle PCR used barcoded and J-beta primers. Each cDNA molecule was tagged by a template-switch adaptor with 12 random nucleotides. Via MiXCR, TCRdb re-called the 5' RACE reads, giving one row per CDR3 protein. In the table there are 1,300,000 or so distinct CDR3 sequences, 55% to 75% of which are singletons. The sample was blood. The sequence was collected from a man aged 18 to 30 in good health. The rearrangement uses TRBV6-6 and TRBJ1-1; no clear D gene. CDR3 residues: CASSYSLTGKNTEAFF. CDR3 coding DNA: TGTGCCAGCAGTTACTCACTAACGGGTAAGAACACTGAAGCTTTCTTT.